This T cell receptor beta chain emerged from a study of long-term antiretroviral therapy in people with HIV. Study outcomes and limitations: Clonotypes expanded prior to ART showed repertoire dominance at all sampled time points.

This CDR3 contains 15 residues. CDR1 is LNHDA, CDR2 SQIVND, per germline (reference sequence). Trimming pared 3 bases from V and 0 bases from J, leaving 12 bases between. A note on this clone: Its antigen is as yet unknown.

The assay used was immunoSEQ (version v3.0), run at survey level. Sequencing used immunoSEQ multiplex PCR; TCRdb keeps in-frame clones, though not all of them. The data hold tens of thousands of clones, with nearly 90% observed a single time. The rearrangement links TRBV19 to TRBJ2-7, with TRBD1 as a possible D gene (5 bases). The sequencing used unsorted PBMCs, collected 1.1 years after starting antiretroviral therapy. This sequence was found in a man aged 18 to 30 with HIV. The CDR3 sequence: CASSMMNRPSYEQYF. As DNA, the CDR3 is TGTGCCAGTAGTATGATGAACAGGCCCTCCTACGAGCAGTACTTC.